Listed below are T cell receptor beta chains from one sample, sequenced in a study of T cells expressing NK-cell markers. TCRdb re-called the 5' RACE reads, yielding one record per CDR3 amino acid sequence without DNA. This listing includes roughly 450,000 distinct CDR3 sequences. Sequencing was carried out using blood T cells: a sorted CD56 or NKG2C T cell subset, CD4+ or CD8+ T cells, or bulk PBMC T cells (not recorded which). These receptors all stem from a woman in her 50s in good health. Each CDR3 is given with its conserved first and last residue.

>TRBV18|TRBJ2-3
CASSPPGLAGGTDTQYF
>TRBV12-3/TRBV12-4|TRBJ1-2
CASTLGYGYTF
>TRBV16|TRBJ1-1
CASSQGLQGSAFF
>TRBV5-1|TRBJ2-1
CASRGGRERSYNEQFF
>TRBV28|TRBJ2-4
CASGPGYGKNIQYF
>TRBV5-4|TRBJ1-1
CASSSGTVTEAFF
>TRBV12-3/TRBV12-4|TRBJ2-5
CASTVFQGAGGTQYF
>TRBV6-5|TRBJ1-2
CASSPSGGDYGYTF
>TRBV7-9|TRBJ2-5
CASSFDRWGPETQYF
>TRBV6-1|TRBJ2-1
CASSEALVWGRNEQFF
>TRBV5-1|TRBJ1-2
CASSLNFGQSPDYGYTF
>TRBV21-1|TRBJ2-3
CASSKGVATTELNTDTQYF
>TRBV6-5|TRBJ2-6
CASSQGGGPGANVLTF
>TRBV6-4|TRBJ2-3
CATSNSRSYTQYF
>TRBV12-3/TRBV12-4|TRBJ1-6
CASCEAGYSPLHF
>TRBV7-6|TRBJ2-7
CASSLSRGRVDEQYF
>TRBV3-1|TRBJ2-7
CASSPPGHTRLMYF
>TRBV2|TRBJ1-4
CASSEWSEPPEKLFF
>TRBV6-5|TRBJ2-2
CASRYRTSANTGELFF
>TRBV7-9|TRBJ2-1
CASSSSLVEQFF
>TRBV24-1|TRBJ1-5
CATSEAGYNQPQHF
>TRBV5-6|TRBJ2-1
CASSLYGTGVNEQFF
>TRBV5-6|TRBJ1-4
CASSLAGQLANEKLFF
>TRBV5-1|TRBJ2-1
CASSPGSRIYNEQFF
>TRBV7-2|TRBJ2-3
CASSSPPDRPRGTDTQYF
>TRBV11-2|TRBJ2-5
CASRGSRVETQYF
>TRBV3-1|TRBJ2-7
CASSERDMSYEQYF
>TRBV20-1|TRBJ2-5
CSARDPLGSRETQYF
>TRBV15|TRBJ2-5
CATLSGVQETQYF
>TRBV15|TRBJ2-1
CATSRGVAGGRKQFF
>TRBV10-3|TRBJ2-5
CAISAKETQYF
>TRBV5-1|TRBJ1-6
CASRQEGGINSPLHF
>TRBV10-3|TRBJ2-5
CAISEGFWTRMNVTQYF
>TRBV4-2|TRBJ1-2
CASSQEGQYYGYTF
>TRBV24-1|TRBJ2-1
CATSDPRGQAGDNEQFF
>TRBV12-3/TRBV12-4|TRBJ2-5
CASSLPGGETQYF
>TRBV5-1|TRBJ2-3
CASSPGLGLGMGLSDTQYF
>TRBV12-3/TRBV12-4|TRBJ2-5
CASSLARLQETQYF
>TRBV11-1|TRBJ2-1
CASSLLGFGEQFF
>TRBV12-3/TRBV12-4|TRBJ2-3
CASRTSGADTQYF
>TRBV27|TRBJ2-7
CASRPVEARSYEQYF
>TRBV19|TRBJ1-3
CASSIKGALGNTIYF
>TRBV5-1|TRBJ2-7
CASSLADRGSDYEQYF
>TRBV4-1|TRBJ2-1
CASSQVGGGLASNEQFF
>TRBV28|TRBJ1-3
CASSLSQGRNTIYF
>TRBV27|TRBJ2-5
CASSLRGRPETQYF
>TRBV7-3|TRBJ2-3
CASSYRGSSTDTQYF
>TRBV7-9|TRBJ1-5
CASSFAQGNQPQHF
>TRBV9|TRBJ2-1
CASSVRGSRGEQFF